The clone carrying this T cell receptor beta chain was picked up a small number of times. Its antigen is currently unknown. The data were obtained in a study of cytomegalovirus exposure and HLA in healthy donors. V shed 8 bases and J shed 1 base, with 14 bases lying between them. Germline V CDR1 and CDR2: MNHEY, SVGAGI. The CDR3 contains 14 residues. Whole-study findings and limits: Cytomegalovirus status was reportedly diagnosed by the classifier with high specificity and sensitivity. V segments that were indistinguishable, TRBV6-2 and TRBV6-3 among them, were omitted from analysis.

The PCR made use of 60 Vbeta and 13 Jbeta primers. Data came from immunoSEQ multiplex PCR; TCRdb stores just in-frame clones and leaves some out. Of 100,000 to 150,000 clones listed, about 68% were seen once; the top ten hold 3.5% to 4.5%. The chain has TRBV6-5 and TRBJ1-1; D unresolved. The sequenced sample consisted of PBMCs. The receptor's source is a middle-aged man in good health and CMV-seropositive. CDR3 sequence: CASRPRRGNTEAFF. In DNA, the CDR3 is TGTGCCAGCCGGCCCCGACGGGGGAACACTGAAGCTTTCTTT.